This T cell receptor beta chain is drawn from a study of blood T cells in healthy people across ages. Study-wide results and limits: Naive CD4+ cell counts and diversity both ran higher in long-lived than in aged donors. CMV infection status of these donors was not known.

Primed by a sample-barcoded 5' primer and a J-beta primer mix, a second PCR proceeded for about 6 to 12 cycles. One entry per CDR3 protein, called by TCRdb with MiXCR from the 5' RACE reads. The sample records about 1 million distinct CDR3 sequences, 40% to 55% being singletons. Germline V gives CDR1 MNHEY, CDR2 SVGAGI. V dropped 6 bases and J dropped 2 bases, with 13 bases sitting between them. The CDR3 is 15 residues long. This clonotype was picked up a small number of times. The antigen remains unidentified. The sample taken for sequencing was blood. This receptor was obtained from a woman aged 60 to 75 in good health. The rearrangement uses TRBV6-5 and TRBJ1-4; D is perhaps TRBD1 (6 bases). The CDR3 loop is CASRPPQGTNEKLFF. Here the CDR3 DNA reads TGTGCCAGCAGGCCTCCACAGGGTACTAATGAAAAACTGTTTTTT.